The 15 T cell receptor beta chains listed next were all sequenced from one sample in a study of response to subunit inactivated influenza vaccine. TCRdb re-derived calls from the RT-PCR reads in MiXCR, one entry per CDR3 protein. The sample lists hundreds of thousands of distinct CDR3 sequences; approximately 10% were seen once. The input for sequencing was PBMCs from blood, taken on the day of vaccination. The source of these receptors is a man aged 50 or older who received an inactivated influenza vaccine.

In this sample, this clonotype turned up a few times. The chain uses TRBV7-3 and TRBJ2-1; 9 nucleotides match TRBD2. The germline CDR1 and CDR2 sequences are SGHTA and FQGTGA. This CDR3 spans 17 amino acids. The ends lost 5 bases at V and 4 bases at J; junction bases unmatched: 12. CDR3 amino acids: CASSHLLAGDWYNEQFF. CDR3 nucleotides: TGTGCCAGCAGCCATTTATTAGCGGGAGATTGGTACAATGAGCAGTTCTTC.

This chain connects TRBV7-9 to TRBJ2-1, with TRBD2 matching 7 bases. Trimming removed 7 bases from V and 4 bases from J; junction bases left unmatched: 13. The CDR3 length is 16 residues. CDR1 is SEHNR and CDR2 is FQNEAQ in the germline V gene (reference sequence). CDR3 DNA sequence: TGTGCCAGCACCCCGGGAGGTGCAGGGCCATACAATGAGCAGTTCTTC. Protein sequence: CASTPGGAGPYNEQFF.

The sample holds one count of this clonotype. A much larger clonotype is one base distant, so this may be a read error. The rearrangement uses TRBV24-1 and TRBJ1-4; 10 positions agree with TRBD1. Trimming took 5 bases from V and 6 from J; bases not matched to a gene: 5. CDR1 KGHDR and CDR2 SFDVKD come from the germline V gene. The CDR3 totals 15 residues. CDR3 residues: CATSAWTGGHEKLFF. CDR3 DNA: TGTGCCACCAGTGCCTGGACAGGGGGACATGAAAAACTGTTTTTT.

This clonotype was seen at least ten times. This chain connects TRBV7-2 to TRBJ2-7; D is uncertain. This CDR3 has 15 amino acids. Germline V gives CDR1 SGHTA, CDR2 FQGNSA. Deletions cut 2 bases from V and 2 bases from J, with 13 bases between. The CDR3 reads CASSLSAAGTYEQYF. As DNA, the CDR3 is TGTGCCAGCAGCTTAAGTGCCGCAGGAACCTACGAGCAGTACTTC.

The chain has TRBV24-1 and TRBJ2-1; 7 bases fit TRBD1. With 5 bases clipped from V and 0 bases from J, the junction kept 18 bases outside the gene matches. The CDR3 has 20 amino acids. CDR1 is KGHDR and CDR2 is SFDVKD in the germline V gene. In DNA form, the CDR3 reads TGTGCCACCAGTGGCCGGGGACAGCTGACTACCCCGAGCTCCTACAATGAGCAGTTCTTC. Its translation: CATSGRGQLTTPSSYNEQFF.

V is TRBV6-1 and J is TRBJ2-2; a weak D match, TRBD1 (6 bases). Germline values: CDR1 MNHNS, CDR2 SASEGT. V lost 5 bases to trimming and J lost 4 bases, with 11 bases between them. The CDR3 contains 14 residues. The CDR3 spells CASSRTALTGELFF. The DNA of the CDR3 is TGTGCCAGCAGTAGGACAGCCCTCACCGGGGAGCTGTTTTTT.

CDR3 sequence (DNA): TGTGCCAGCAGTTTCCAACCCTGGGGACAGGGGTACCCCCATCAGCCCCAGCATTTT. Translated: CASSFQPWGQGYPHQPQHF. The chain employs TRBV28 and TRBJ1-5; TRBD1 aligns across 10 bases. Trimming at V came to 3 bases and at J to 5 bases, leaving 16 bases not matched to a gene. Germline V lookup: CDR1 MDHEN, CDR2 SYDVKM. CDR3 length: 19 amino acids.

This chain joins TRBV12-3 or TRBV12-4 and TRBJ2-3; TRBD2 aligns across 7 bases. This CDR3 comprises 17 residues. Unmatched junction bases numbered 10, after V lost 3 bases and J lost 1 base. The CDR3 region has the DNA TGTGCCAGCAGTTTGACCGCAGGCGGGGGAGGCACAGATACGCAGTATTTT. Amino acids: CASSLTAGGGGTDTQYF.

The chain carries TRBV20-1 and TRBJ2-1; 8 bases fit TRBD2. There are 13 residues in the CDR3. After removal of 5 bases from V and 6 bases from J, the junction contained 6 bases not matched to a gene. Germline CDR1 DFQATT, CDR2 SNEGSKA (reference sequence). The CDR3, as DNA: TGCAGTGCTCCTACCGGGACTAGCAATGAGCAGTTCTTC. The encoded protein is CSAPTGTSNEQFF.

CDR3 loop: CASTDRVGNQPQHF. The CDR3 DNA sequence: TGTGCCAGCACTGACAGGGTCGGTAATCAGCCCCAGCATTTT. J is TRBJ1-5 and V is TRBV27, with 7 bases identical to TRBD1. The length of the CDR3 is 14 residues. The germline gives CDR1 MNHEY, CDR2 SMNVEV (reference sequence). V dropped 7 bases and J dropped 4; count of bases not matched to a gene: 7.

J is TRBJ2-1 and V is TRBV20-1, with 10 positions matching TRBD2. CDR3 size: 14 residues. Germline values: CDR1 DFQATT, CDR2 SNEGSKA (reference sequence). With 1 base clipped from V and 8 bases from J, the junction kept 5 bases outside the gene matches. CDR3 region: CSARGAGGPDEQFF. The CDR3 coding sequence is TGCAGTGCTAGAGGAGCGGGGGGGCCGGATGAGCAGTTCTTC.

Many counts were recorded for this clonotype. The chain employs TRBV10-3 and TRBJ2-1, with 10 bases aligning to TRBD2. Looked up from germline, CDR1 is ENHRY and CDR2 is SYGVKD. V was clipped by 4 bases and J by 1 base; unmatched bases: 4. The CDR3 has 16 residues. CDR3 region: CAISGTSGTSYNEQFF. CDR3 DNA: TGTGCCATCAGTGGAACTAGCGGGACGTCCTACAATGAGCAGTTCTTC.

The chain uses TRBV6-2 or TRBV6-3 and TRBJ1-4, with 8 bases identical to TRBD1. The CDR3 length is 14 residues. The germline gives CDR1 MNHEY, CDR2 SVGEGT. V shed 5 bases, J shed 7 bases, and the junction held 6 bases outside the gene matches. In DNA, the CDR3 is TGTGCCAGCAGTCCGGACAGGGTGTCTGAAAAACTGTTTTTT. Translated: CASSPDRVSEKLFF.

This clonotype was observed a few times. The chain employs TRBV6-2 or TRBV6-3 and TRBJ2-1; no definite D call. V was cut by 6 bases and J by 0 bases, with 12 bases left in between. CDR1 is MNHEY and CDR2 is SVGEGT in the germline V gene. The CDR3 runs to 15 residues. This chain's CDR3 is CASRGTVSSYNEQFF. The CDR3 DNA sequence: TGTGCCAGCAGAGGAACAGTGAGCTCCTACAATGAGCAGTTCTTC.

The chain carries TRBV27 and TRBJ2-3, with 7 bases matching TRBD1. After removal of 6 bases from V and 2 bases from J, the junction contained 8 bases not matched to a gene. The CDR3 has 15 residues. Germline CDR1 reads MNHEY; CDR2 reads SMNVEV (reference sequence). CDR3 sequence reads: CASRERQGPTDTQYF. The CDR3 nucleotides read TGTGCCAGCAGAGAGAGACAGGGACCCACAGATACGCAGTATTTT.